These 10 T cell receptor beta chains originate from one sample sequenced in a study of siplizumab effects on memory and regulatory T cells. Clones were read by immunoSEQ multiplex PCR, and TCRdb kept only the in-frame ones, dropping some. Among 70,000 to 95,000 clones listed, more than 85% were seen once. The sequencing sample was made of CD8+ T cells sorted from blood. These receptors came from a human donor in good health.

The gene calls are TRBV4-1 and TRBJ2-7; D remains unclear. V lost 4 bases and J lost 2, with 15 bases in between. Germline CDR1 and CDR2: MGHRA and YSYEKL. CDR3 length: 15 amino acids. CDR3: CASSLHQTTPYEQYF. The CDR3 DNA follows: TGCGCCAGCAGCCTACACCAGACAACCCCCTACGAGCAGTACTTC.

This chain joins TRBV14 and TRBJ1-1; D call uncertain. CDR1 and CDR2 from the germline V gene are SGHDN and FVKESK. The CDR3 is 14 amino acids. V was shortened by 4 bases and J by 1 base, with 10 bases between the two germline ends. CDR3 protein: CASSRIGENTEAFF. As DNA, the CDR3 is TGTGCCAGCAGCCGCATCGGGGAGAACACTGAAGCTTTCTTT.

This sequence joins TRBV25-1 and TRBJ2-1; 8 positions match TRBD2. With V trimmed by 6 bases and J by 0 bases, 4 bases remained unmatched. CDR3 length: 15 amino acids. In germline, CDR1 is MGHDK, CDR2 SYGVNS. The CDR3 DNA follows: TGTGCCAGCAGCTCAAGCGGGAGCTCCTACAATGAGCAGTTCTTC. Protein: CASSSSGSSYNEQFF.

J is TRBJ2-1 and V is TRBV9, with TRBD1 matching over 7 bases. Germline CDR1 SGDLS, CDR2 YYNGEE. This CDR3 comprises 15 residues. With 4 bases clipped from V and 8 bases from J, the junction kept 12 bases outside the gene matches. CDR3: CASSTRQGGYDEQFF. The CDR3 nucleotides are TGTGCCAGCAGCACTCGACAGGGTGGGTACGATGAGCAGTTCTTC.

The chain employs TRBV6-5 and TRBJ2-1, with 11 bases that match TRBD2. This CDR3 contains 16 residues. Germline lookup yields CDR1 MNHEY and CDR2 SVGAGI. The ends lost 2 bases at V and 8 bases at J; junction bases unmatched: 8. The CDR3 nucleotides are TGTGCCAGCAGTTACGAGACTAGCGGGGTCTGGGATGAGCAGTTCTTC. Residues: CASSYETSGVWDEQFF.

This chain links TRBV14 with TRBJ2-7, with a possible D match to TRBD2 (7 bases). Germline V gives CDR1 SGHDN, CDR2 FVKESK. CDR3 length: 17 amino acids. Trimming removed 4 bases at V and 7 bases at J, with 26 bases between. Here the CDR3 DNA reads TGTGCCAGCAGCCGCCCCGGTTCGGGGGGCGGAGTATGGGAGCAGTACTTC. Its protein is CASSRPGSGGGVWEQYF. Together with reference TRBV14 and TRBJ2-7, the CDR3 gives the full variable domain: EAGVTQFPSHSVIEKGQTVTLRCDPISGHDNLYWYRRVMGKEIKFLLHFVKESKQDESGMPNNRFLAERTGGTYSTLKVQPAELEDSGVYFCASSRPGSGGGVWEQYFGPGTRLTVT.

A single count supports this clone. The rearrangement links TRBV30 to TRBJ2-7; no firm D call. There are 11 residues in the CDR3. V was trimmed by 2 bases and J by 3 bases, leaving 5 bases between them. Germline V gene sequence: CDR1 GTSNPN, CDR2 SVGIG (reference sequence). The CDR3 DNA sequence: TGTGCCTGGAGTTTTAGCTACGAGCAGTACTTC. Its protein product is CAWSFSYEQYF.

The chain employs TRBV4-2 and TRBJ2-7, with D perhaps TRBD1 or TRBD2 (5 bases each). This CDR3 spans 14 amino acids. Per germline, CDR1 LGHNA and CDR2 YNFKEQ. Between the trimmed V and J ends, which lost 3 bases and 1 base, there was a span of 10 bases. The CDR3 protein is CASSHIGASYEQYF. The CDR3 DNA is TGTGCCAGCAGCCATATCGGGGCGTCCTACGAGCAGTACTTC.

The J gene is TRBJ2-7, the V gene TRBV15; D not certain. V gave up 5 bases and J gave up 2 bases, with 19 bases separating them. The V gene's germline CDR1 is LNHNV and CDR2 YYDKDF (reference sequence). This CDR3 has 16 residues. The CDR3 sequence: CATSSSFDGSTYEQYF. CDR3 in DNA: TGTGCCACCAGCTCCAGTTTCGATGGATCAACCTACGAGCAGTACTTC.

The gene calls are TRBV10-1 and TRBJ2-1, with TRBD2 as a possible D gene (6 bases). Trimming cost V 6 bases and J 6 bases, with 12 bases left between them. The germline gives CDR1 WNHNN, CDR2 SYGVQD (reference sequence). This CDR3 spans 13 amino acids. The CDR3 coding sequence is TGCGCCAGCAGCCGGACGGGGGTCAATGAGCAGTTCTTC. This translates into CASSRTGVNEQFF.